This TCR beta chain is drawn from a study of T cells in women clearing cervical HPV infection. Turning to the study itself: HLA type could not be excluded as a confounder.

Sequencing was performed with immunoSEQ multiplex PCR; in TCRdb, only in-frame clones are kept and a portion is missing. Seen in this sample are fewer than 35,000 clones; the ten most common clones hold 6.5% to 8%. V was pared by 2 bases and J by 2 bases, with 11 bases of the junction left unmatched. The CDR3 runs 17 residues. Germline CDR1 and CDR2: SGHRS and YFSETQ. Comments on this clone: Read data end 3 residues before the CDR3 end; the end is taken from the germline J gene.

The clonotype comes from a woman aged 18 to 75 with a cervical HPV16 infection that either progressed to CIN3+ or cleared (not recorded which). Sequencing input: blood buffy coat. The chain combines TRBV5-1 with TRBJ2-5; 8 bases map to TRBD2. The sequenced CDR3 bases are TGCGCCAGCAGCTTCGGGACGGGGGGGCTGGCACAAGAGACC. This encodes CASSFGTGGLAQET. The full-length CDR3 reads as CASSFGTGGLAQETQYF.